The clone carrying this T cell receptor beta chain was counted only a few times. As yet, its antigen is unknown. Expressed TCRB transcripts were sequenced because the isolated RNA had all been reverse transcribed beforehand. Profiling relied on immunoSEQ multiplex PCR, and the TCRdb table lists in-frame clones only, not all of them. The sample consists of a few hundred thousand clones, about 14% of them appearing once. The V gene lost 2 bases and the J gene lost 4 bases, with 9 bases spanning the gap. This CDR3 spans 13 amino acids. Germline V CDR1 and CDR2: SGHNT, YYREEE (reference sequence). These data belong to a study of beta chain features in type 1 diabetes. Regarding the study as a whole: PCR might favor shorter templates, but any such skew would affect patients and controls equally. The study found that naive, central memory and Treg TCRB repertoires appeared more similar in patients than in healthy donors. The VDJ junctions of type 1 diabetes patients carried fewer insertions and more deletions.

The source is a woman aged 18-29 years in good health. This chain uses TRBV5-4 with TRBJ2-5; D is perhaps TRBD2 (5 bases). The material sequenced was naive CD4+ T cells from blood. Here the CDR3 DNA reads TGTGCCAGCAGCTTAACGGGGAGAGAGACCCAGTACTTC. Protein sequence: CASSLTGRETQYF.